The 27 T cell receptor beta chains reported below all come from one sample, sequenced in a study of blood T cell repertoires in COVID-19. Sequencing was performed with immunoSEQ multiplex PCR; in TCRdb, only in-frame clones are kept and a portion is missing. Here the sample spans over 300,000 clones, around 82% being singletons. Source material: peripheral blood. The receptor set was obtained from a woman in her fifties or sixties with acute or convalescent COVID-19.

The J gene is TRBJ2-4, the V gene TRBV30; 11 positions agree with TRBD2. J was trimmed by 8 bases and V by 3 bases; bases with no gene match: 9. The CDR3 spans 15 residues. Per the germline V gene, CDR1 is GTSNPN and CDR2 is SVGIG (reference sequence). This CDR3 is CAWRGLSGRGYIQYF. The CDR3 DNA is TGTGCCTGGAGGGGGCTTAGCGGGAGGGGATACATTCAGTACTTC.

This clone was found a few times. In DNA form, the CDR3 reads TGTGCCAGCAGCCTAGATGCGGGGAATCAGCCCCAGCATTTT. It translates to CASSLDAGNQPQHF. The V and J genes are TRBV7-9 and TRBJ1-5; D unclear. The germline gives CDR1 SEHNR, CDR2 FQNEAQ (reference sequence). The V and J ends lost 5 bases and 4 bases respectively, with 12 bases between them. The CDR3 has 14 amino acids.

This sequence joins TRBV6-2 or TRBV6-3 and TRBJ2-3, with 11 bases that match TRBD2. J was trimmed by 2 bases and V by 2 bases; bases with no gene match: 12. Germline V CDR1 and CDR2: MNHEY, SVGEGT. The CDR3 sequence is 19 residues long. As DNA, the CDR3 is TGTGCCAGCAGTTACATAACTAGCGGGAGAGGGGAGTTCACAGATACGCAGTATTTT. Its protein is CASSYITSGRGEFTDTQYF.

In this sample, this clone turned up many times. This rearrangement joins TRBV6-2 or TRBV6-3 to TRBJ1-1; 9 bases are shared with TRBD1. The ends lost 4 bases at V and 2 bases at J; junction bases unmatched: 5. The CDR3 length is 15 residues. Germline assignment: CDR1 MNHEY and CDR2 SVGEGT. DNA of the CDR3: TGTGCCAGCAGTTCACCGGGACAGGGAAACACTGAAGCTTTCTTT. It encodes CASSSPGQGNTEAFF.

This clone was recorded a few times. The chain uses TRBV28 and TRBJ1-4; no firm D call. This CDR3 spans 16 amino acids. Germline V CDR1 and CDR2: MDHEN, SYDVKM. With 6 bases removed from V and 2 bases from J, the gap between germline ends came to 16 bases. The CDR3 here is CASSPAEGWTNEKLFF. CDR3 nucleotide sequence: TGTGCCAGCAGCCCAGCGGAAGGATGGACTAATGAAAAACTGTTTTTT.

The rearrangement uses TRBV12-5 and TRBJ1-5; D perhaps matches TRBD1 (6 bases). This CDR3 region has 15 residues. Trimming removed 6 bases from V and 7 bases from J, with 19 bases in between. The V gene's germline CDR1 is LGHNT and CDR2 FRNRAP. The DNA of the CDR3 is TGTGCTAGTGGCGTAACAGGGTTAGGGCGACAGCCCCAGCATTTT. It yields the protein CASGVTGLGRQPQHF.

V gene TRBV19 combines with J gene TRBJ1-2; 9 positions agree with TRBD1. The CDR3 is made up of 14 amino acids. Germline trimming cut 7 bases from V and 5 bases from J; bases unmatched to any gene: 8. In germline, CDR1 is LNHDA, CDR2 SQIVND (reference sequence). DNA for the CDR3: TGTGCCAGTACCTCGGACAGGGGCAGGTATGGCTACACCTTC. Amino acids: CASTSDRGRYGYTF.

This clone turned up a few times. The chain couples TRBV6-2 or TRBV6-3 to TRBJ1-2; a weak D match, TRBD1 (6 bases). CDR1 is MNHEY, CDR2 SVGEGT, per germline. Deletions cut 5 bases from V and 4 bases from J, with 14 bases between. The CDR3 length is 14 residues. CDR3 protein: CASSNRDKSYGYTF. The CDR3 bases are TGTGCCAGCAGTAACCGGGACAAATCCTATGGCTACACCTTC.

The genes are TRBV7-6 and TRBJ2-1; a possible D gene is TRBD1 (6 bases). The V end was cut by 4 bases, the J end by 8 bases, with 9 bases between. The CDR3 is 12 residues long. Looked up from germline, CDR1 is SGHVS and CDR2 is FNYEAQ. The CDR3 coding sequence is TGTGCCAGCAGCTACAGGGTTGATGAGCAGTTCTTC. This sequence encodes CASSYRVDEQFF.

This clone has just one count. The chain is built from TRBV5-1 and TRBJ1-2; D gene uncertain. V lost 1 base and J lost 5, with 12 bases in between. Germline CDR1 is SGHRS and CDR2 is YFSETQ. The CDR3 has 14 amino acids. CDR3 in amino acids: CASSLPPGGYGYTF. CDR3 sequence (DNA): TGCGCCAGCAGCTTGCCCCCCGGAGGGTATGGCTACACCTTC.

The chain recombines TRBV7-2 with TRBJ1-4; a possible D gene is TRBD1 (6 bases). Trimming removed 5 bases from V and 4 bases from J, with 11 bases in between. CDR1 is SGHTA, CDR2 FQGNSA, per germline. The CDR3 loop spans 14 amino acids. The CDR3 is CASSPDRLNEKLFF. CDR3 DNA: TGTGCCAGCAGCCCTGACAGGCTTAATGAAAAACTGTTTTTT.

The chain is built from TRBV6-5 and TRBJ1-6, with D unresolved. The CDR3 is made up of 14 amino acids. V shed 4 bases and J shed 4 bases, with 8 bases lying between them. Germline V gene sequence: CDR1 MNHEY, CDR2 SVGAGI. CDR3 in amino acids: CASSSSSYNSPLHF. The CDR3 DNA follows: TGTGCCAGCAGTTCCTCATCATATAATTCACCCCTCCACTTT.

The CDR3 region is CASSSRGNTEAFF. The CDR3 DNA reads TGTGCCAGCAGTAGCAGGGGAAACACTGAAGCTTTCTTT. The rearrangement links TRBV2 to TRBJ1-1; TRBD1 might be the D (6 bases). Germline CDR1 reads SNHLY; CDR2 reads FYNNEI. The germline V and J ends were trimmed by 5 bases and 2 bases, with 9 bases remaining between them. There are 13 residues in the CDR3.

CDR3 DNA sequence: TGTGCCAGCAGCGCTACAGGGGGAGGAAACACCATATATTTT. It translates to CASSATGGGNTIYF. The V gene is TRBV9, the J gene TRBJ1-3; 8 positions agree with TRBD1. CDR1 is SGDLS and CDR2 is YYNGEE in the germline V gene. The ends lost 3 bases at V and 4 bases at J; junction bases unmatched: 3. The CDR3 totals 14 residues.

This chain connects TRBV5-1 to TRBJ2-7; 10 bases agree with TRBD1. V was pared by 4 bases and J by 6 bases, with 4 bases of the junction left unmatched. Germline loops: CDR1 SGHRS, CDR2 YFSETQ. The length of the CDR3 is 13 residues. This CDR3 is CASSPRDRGEQYF. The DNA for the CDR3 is TGCGCCAGCAGCCCACGGGACAGGGGCGAGCAGTACTTC. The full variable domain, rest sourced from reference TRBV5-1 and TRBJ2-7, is KAGVTQTPRYLIKTRGQQVTLSCSPISGHRSVSWYQQTPGQGLQFLFEYFSETQRNKGNFPGRFSGRQFSNSRSEMNVSTLELGDSALYLCASSPRDRGEQYFGPGTRLTVT.

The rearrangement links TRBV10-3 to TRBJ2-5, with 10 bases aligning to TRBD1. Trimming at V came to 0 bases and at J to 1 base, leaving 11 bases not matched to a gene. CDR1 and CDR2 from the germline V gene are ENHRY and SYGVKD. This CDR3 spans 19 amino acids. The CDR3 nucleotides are TGTGCCATCAGTGAGTCAATTACTCGGGGACAGGGGCTCCAAGAGACCCAGTACTTC. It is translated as CAISESITRGQGLQETQYF.

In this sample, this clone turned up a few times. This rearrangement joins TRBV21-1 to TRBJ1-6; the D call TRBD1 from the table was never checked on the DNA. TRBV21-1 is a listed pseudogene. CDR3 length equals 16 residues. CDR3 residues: CASSKGSGGCNSPLHF. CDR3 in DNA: TGTGCCAGCAGCAAAGGGTCAGGGGGCTGCAATTCACCCCTCCACTTT.

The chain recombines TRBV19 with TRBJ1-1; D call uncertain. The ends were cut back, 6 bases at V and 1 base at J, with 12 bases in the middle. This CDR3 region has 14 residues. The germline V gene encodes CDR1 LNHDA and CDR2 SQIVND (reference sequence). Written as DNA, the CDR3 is TGTGCCAGTAGCGGGAGGGCTTCGAACACTGAAGCTTTCTTT. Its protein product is CASSGRASNTEAFF.

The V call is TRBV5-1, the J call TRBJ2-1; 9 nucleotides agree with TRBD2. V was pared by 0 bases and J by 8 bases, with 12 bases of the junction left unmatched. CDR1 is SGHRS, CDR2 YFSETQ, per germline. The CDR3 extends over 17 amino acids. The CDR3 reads CASSLEGSGGLRDEQFF. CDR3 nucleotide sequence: TGCGCCAGCAGCTTGGAGGGTAGCGGGGGCCTCCGGGATGAGCAGTTCTTC.

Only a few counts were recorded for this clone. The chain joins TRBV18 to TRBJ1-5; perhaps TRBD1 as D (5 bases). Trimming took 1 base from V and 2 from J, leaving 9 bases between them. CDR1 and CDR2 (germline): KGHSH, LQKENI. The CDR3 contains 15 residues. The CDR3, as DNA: TGTGCCAGCTCACCACGGGGGGATGGCAATCAGCCCCAGCATTTT. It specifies CASSPRGDGNQPQHF.

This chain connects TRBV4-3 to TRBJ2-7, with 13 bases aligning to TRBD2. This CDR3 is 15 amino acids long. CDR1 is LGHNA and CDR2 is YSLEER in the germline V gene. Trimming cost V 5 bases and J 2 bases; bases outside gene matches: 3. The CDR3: CASSSGLAGPYEQYF. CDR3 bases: TGCGCCAGCAGCTCGGGACTAGCGGGGCCCTACGAGCAGTACTTC.

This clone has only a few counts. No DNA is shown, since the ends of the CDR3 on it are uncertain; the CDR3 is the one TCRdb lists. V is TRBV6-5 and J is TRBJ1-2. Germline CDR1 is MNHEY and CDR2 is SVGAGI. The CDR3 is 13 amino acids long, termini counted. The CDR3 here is CASSTSGFYGYTF.

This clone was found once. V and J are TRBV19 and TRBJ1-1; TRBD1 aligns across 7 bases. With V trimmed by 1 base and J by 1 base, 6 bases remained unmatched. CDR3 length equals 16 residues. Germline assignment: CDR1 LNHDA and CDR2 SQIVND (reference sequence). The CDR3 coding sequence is TGTGCCAGTAGTATAGTAGGAAACAGGGGGAACACTGAAGCTTTCTTT. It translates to CASSIVGNRGNTEAFF.

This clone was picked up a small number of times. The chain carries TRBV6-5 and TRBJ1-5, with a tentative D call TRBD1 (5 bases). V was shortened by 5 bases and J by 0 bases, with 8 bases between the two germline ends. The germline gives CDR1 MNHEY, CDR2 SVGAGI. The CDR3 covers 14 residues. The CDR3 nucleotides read TGTGCCAGCAGTCAGGGTTATAGCAATCAGCCCCAGCATTTT. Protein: CASSQGYSNQPQHF.

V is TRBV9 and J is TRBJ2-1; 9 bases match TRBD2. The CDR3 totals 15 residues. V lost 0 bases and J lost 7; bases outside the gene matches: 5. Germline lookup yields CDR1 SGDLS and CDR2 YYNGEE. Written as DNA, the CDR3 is TGTGCCAGCAGCGTAGGTGGCGGGGGGGTGAATGAGCAGTTCTTC. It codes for CASSVGGGGVNEQFF.

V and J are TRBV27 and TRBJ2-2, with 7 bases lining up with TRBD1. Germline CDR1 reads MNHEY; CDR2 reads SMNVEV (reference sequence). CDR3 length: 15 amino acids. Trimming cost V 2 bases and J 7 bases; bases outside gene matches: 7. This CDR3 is CASSLPWTGHGELFF. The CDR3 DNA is TGTGCCAGCAGTTTACCCTGGACAGGTCACGGGGAGCTGTTTTTT.

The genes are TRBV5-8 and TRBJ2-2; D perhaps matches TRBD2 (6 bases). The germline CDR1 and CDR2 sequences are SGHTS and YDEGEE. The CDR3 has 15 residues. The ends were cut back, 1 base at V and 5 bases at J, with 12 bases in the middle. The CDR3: CASSLMAGWTGELFF. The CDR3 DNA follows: TGTGCCAGCAGCTTGATGGCGGGATGGACCGGGGAGCTGTTTTTT.